A selection of T cell receptor beta chains follows, all from one sample in a study of cytomegalovirus exposure and HLA in healthy donors. Using immunoSEQ multiplex PCR, the repertoire was profiled, and TCRdb retains in-frame clones only, with some absent. The sample consists of under 150,000 clones, more than 80% of them appearing once. What was sequenced was PBMCs. These receptors all stem from a male donor in good health and CMV-seronegative. The CDR3 runs from the conserved cysteine through the conserved F or W. The D gene is left open where the match is weak. Where a row states a size, it is once, few, many or the class of an expanded clone; other rows omit it.

v_call,d_call,j_call,clone_size,cdr3_aa,cdr3_nt
TRBV25-1,TRBD1,TRBJ1-5,-,CASSDKGDSSNQPQHF,TGTGCCAGCAGTGACAAGGGGGACAGTAGCAATCAGCCCCAGCATTTT
TRBV6-1,-,TRBJ2-7,-,CASSGTDRGGTEQYF,TGTGCCAGCAGTGGAACCGACAGGGGAGGGACCGAGCAGTACTTC
TRBV19,TRBD1,TRBJ2-7,-,CASKGGQELREQYF,TGTGCCAGTAAGGGCGGACAGGAACTACGAGAGCAGTACTTC
TRBV5-1,-,TRBJ1-6,-,CASSRRGSYNSPLHF,TGCGCCAGCAGTCGCCGGGGCTCCTATAATTCACCCCTCCACTTT
TRBV5-6,TRBD1,TRBJ1-2,few,CASSLGTGDVYGYTF,TGTGCCAGCAGCTTGGGAACAGGGGATGTCTATGGCTACACCTTC
TRBV7-8,-,TRBJ1-1,-,CASSLEGSGYGNTEAFF,TGTGCCAGCAGCTTAGAGGGCAGCGGCTATGGGAACACTGAAGCTTTCTTT
TRBV7-2,-,TRBJ2-7,-,CASREGGHEQYF,TGTGCCAGCAGGGAGGGGGGGCACGAGCAGTACTTC
TRBV12-5,TRBD1,TRBJ2-6,-,CASGRTGLRSGANVLTF,TGTGCTAGTGGTCGGACAGGCCTACGCTCTGGGGCCAACGTCCTGACTTTC
TRBV28,-,TRBJ2-7,-,CASKEDRSYEQYF,TGTGCCAGCAAGGAGGATCGATCCTACGAGCAGTACTTC
TRBV30,TRBD1,TRBJ1-1,-,CASLGQGNTEAFF,TGTGCCTCCCTAGGACAGGGGAACACTGAAGCTTTCTTT
TRBV9,-,TRBJ2-2,-,CASSVGRSNTGELFF,TGTGCCAGCAGCGTAGGGAGGTCGAACACCGGGGAGCTGTTTTTT
TRBV5-1,-,TRBJ2-1,once,CASSLRDSNNEQFF,TGCGCCAGCAGCCTCCGGGACTCCAACAATGAGCAGTTCTTC
TRBV10-2,-,TRBJ1-2,-,CASSKETEGSYGYTF,TGCGCCAGCAGTAAAGAGACGGAGGGTAGTTATGGCTACACCTTC
TRBV27,-,TRBJ1-5,-,CASSPAGVRHQPQHF,TGTGCCAGCAGTCCTGCAGGGGTCAGGCATCAGCCCCAGCATTTT
TRBV23-1,TRBD2,TRBJ2-2,once,CASSQSVLGGSAGELFF,TGCGCCAGCAGTCAATCTGTCCTGGGCGGGAGCGCCGGGGAGCTGTTTTTT
TRBV2,TRBD1,TRBJ2-7,few,CASIPGQLGEQYF,TGTGCCAGCATACCGGGACAGCTAGGCGAGCAGTACTTC
TRBV30,-,TRBJ2-7,-,CAWSAPGGSYEQYF,TGTGCCTGGAGTGCCCCCGGGGGCTCCTACGAGCAGTACTTC
TRBV5-1,-,TRBJ2-1,-,CASSLDPGYDEQFF,TGCGCCAGCAGCTTGGATCCAGGGTATGATGAGCAGTTCTTC
TRBV6-5,-,TRBJ1-1,once,CASSRPGLNTEAFF,TGTGCCAGCAGTCGTCCGGGTCTGAACACTGAAGCTTTCTTT
TRBV7-9,TRBD1,TRBJ1-1,-,CSSSSTPLLQGASRTEAFF,TGTTCCAGCAGCTCCACCCCATTACTCCAGGGGGCAAGTCGAACTGAAGCTTTCTTT
TRBV7-3,-,TRBJ2-5,-,CASSPTVRAETQYF,TGTGCCAGCAGCCCGACGGTCAGGGCGGAGACCCAGTACTTC
TRBV7-9,TRBD2,TRBJ2-1,-,CASSFLAGGDEQFF,TGTGCCAGCAGCTTTCTAGCGGGAGGGGATGAGCAGTTCTTC
TRBV4-3,-,TRBJ2-1,-,CASSPKGGGPLYNEQFF,TGCGCCAGCAGCCCAAAAGGGGGGGGGCCTCTATACAATGAGCAGTTCTTC
TRBV7-8,-,TRBJ2-7,few,CASSLVGAGGYEQYF,TGTGCCAGCAGCTTAGTTGGGGCAGGGGGGTACGAGCAGTACTTC
TRBV19,-,TRBJ2-6,-,CASSMGGSGANVLTF,TGTGCCAGTAGTATGGGGGGCTCTGGGGCCAACGTCCTGACTTTC
TRBV23-1,-,TRBJ2-5,-,CASSQSAEGQETQYF,TGCGCCAGCAGTCAATCGGCGGAGGGCCAAGAGACCCAGTACTTC
TRBV7-2,-,TRBJ2-7,-,CASSLSVPLSYEQYF,TGTGCCAGCAGCTTAAGTGTCCCACTGTCCTACGAGCAGTACTTC
TRBV19,TRBD1,TRBJ1-5,once,CASSTIGTGGRNQPQHF,TGTGCCAGTAGTACAATCGGGACAGGGGGCCGCAATCAGCCCCAGCATTTT
TRBV4-3,TRBD1,TRBJ2-7,few,CASSQETGTGGFEQYF,TGCGCCAGCAGCCAAGAAACCGGGACAGGGGGCTTCGAGCAGTACTTC
TRBV11-2,-,TRBJ1-4,-,CASSQGVGTNEKLFF,TGTGCCAGCAGCCAAGGGGTGGGGACTAATGAAAAACTGTTTTTT
TRBV11-2,-,TRBJ2-6,-,CASSPGAGANVLTF,TGTGCCAGCAGCCCAGGGGCTGGGGCCAACGTCCTGACTTTC
TRBV30,-,TRBJ1-1,-,CAWSVRRGLPEAFF,TGTGCCTGGAGTGTTCGTCGGGGACTCCCTGAAGCTTTCTTT